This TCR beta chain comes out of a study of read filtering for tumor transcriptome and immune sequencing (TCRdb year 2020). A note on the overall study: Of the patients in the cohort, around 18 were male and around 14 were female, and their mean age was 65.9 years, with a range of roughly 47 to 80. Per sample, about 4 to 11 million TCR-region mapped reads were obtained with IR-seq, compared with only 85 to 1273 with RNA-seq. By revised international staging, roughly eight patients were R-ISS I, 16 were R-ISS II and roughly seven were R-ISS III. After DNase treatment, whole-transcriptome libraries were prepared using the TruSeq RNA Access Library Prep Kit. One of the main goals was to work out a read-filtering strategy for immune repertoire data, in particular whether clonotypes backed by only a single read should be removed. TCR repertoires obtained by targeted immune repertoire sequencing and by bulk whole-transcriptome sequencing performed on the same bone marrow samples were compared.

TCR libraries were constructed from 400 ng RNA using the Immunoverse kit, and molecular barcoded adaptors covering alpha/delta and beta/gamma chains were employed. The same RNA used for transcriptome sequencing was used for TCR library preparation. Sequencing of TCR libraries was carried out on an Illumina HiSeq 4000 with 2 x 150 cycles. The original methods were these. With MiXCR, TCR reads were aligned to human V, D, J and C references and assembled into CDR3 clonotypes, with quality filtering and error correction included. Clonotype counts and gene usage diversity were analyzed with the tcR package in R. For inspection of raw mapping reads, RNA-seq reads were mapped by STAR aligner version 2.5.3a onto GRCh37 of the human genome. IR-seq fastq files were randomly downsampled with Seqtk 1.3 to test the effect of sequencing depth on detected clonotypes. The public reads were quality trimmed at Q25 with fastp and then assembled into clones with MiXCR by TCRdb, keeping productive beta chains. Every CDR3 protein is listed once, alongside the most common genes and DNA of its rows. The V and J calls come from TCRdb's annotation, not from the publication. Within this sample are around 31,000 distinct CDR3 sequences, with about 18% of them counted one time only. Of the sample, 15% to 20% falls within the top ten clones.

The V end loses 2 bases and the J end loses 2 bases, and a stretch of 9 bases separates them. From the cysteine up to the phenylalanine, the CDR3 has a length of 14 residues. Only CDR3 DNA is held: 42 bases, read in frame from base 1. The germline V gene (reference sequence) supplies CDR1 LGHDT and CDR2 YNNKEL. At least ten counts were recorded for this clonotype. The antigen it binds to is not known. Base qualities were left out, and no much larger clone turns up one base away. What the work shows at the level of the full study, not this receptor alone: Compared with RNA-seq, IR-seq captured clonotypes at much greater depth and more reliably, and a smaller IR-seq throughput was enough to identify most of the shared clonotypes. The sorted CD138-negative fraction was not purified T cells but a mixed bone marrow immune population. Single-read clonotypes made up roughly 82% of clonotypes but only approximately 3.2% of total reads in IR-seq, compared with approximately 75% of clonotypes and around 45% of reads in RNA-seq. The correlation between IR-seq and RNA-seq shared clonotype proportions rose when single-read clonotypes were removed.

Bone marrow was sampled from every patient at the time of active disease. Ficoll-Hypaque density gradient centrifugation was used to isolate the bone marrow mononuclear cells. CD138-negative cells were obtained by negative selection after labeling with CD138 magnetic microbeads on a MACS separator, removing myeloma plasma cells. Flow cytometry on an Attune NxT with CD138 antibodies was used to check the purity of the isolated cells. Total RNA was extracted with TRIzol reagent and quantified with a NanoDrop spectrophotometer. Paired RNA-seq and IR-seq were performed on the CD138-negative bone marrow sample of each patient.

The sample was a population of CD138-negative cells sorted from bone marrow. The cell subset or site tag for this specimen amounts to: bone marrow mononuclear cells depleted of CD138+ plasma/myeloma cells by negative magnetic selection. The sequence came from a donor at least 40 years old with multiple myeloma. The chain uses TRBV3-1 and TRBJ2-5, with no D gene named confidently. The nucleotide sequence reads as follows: TGTGCCAGCAGCCAATGGCAGGCTCAAGAGACCCAGTACTTC. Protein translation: CASSQWQAQETQYF.